This entry features one T cell receptor beta chain sequence. Its target is not known. The protocol was immunoSEQ multiplex PCR, while the TCRdb copy is restricted to in-frame clones and leaves out a portion. The sample lists around 1.6 million clones, approximately 98% occurring once. The data derive from a study of shared clonotypes between healthy human individuals. Germline V gene data show CDR1 as LGHNA and CDR2 as YSLEER. There are 15 residues in the CDR3. The V and J ends lost 1 base and 0 bases respectively, with 6 bases between them. Study-wide results and limits: Some naive CD4 clonotypes, 4.5% to 5.5%, turned up in common across several donors.

This sequence originates from a man aged 25-45 years in good health. Sequenced input: naive CD4+ T cells sorted from blood. Regarding subset: CD45RA+ positively selected. The chain is built from TRBV4-3 and TRBJ1-4; D gene ambiguous. CDR3 region: CASSQAHATNEKLFF. The CDR3 nucleotides read TGCGCCAGCAGCCAAGCCCACGCAACTAATGAAAAACTGTTTTTT.